This passage covers 21 T cell receptor beta chains from one sample sequenced in a study of blood T cell repertoires in COVID-19. TCRdb's table, derived via immunoSEQ multiplex PCR, lists solely in-frame clones and lacks some. The sample yields more than 150,000 clones, nearly 80% seen once. Sequencing was performed on PBMCs or T cells enriched from blood (not recorded which). Every receptor here comes from a man aged 55 to 70 who had been exposed to COVID-19.

J is TRBJ2-5 and V is TRBV7-7; 10 bases are a match to TRBD2. Germline V gives CDR1 SSHAT, CDR2 FNYEAQ (reference sequence). V shed 5 bases, J shed 5 bases, and the junction held 20 bases outside the gene matches. The CDR3 is 19 amino acids. The CDR3 spells CASSPAGLAGVTREETQYF. The CDR3 DNA sequence: TGTGCCAGCAGCCCAGCGGGCCTAGCGGGAGTCACTCGGGAGGAGACCCAGTACTTC.

This clone was found once. Its ends do not fully match the called genes, so a read error is possible. The chain recombines TRBV28 with TRBJ1-1, with D tentatively TRBD1 (5 bases). Per germline, CDR1 MDHEN and CDR2 SYDVKM. CDR3 length: 14 amino acids. The CDR3 region is CASSLWAPRAEAFF. The CDR3 DNA reads TGTGCCAGCAGTCTATGGGCCCCCAGGGCTGAAGCTTTCTTT.

This clone was found once. This chain uses TRBV27 with TRBJ2-1, with 10 bases aligning to TRBD2. The CDR3 consists of 16 residues. After removal of 5 bases from V and 3 bases from J, the junction contained 7 bases not matched to a gene. The germline V gene has CDR1 MNHEY and CDR2 SMNVEV (reference sequence). The CDR3 nucleotides are TGTGCCAGCAGTAAAGACACTAGCGGGGACTACAATGAGCAGTTCTTC. Protein: CASSKDTSGDYNEQFF.

The CDR3 DNA is TGCAGCGTTGGGGGGACAGGGGTTCAGCCCCAGCATTTT. Its protein is CSVGGTGVQPQHF. The chain recombines TRBV29-1 with TRBJ1-5; 10 positions match TRBD1. The CDR3 has 13 amino acids. V was pared by 4 bases and J by 6 bases, with 3 bases of the junction left unmatched. Germline V gives CDR1 SQVTM, CDR2 ANQGSEA.

This chain uses TRBV5-1 with TRBJ1-1; D remains unclear. V was cut by 4 bases and J by 5 bases, with 12 bases left in between. This CDR3 has 13 amino acids. Germline CDR1 and CDR2: SGHRS and YFSETQ. The CDR3 nucleotides are TGCGCCAGCAGCGCCCATCGGGGTACTGAAGCTTTCTTT. The encoded protein is CASSAHRGTEAFF.

The chain couples TRBV6-4 to TRBJ1-1; D remains unclear. The CDR3 contains 14 residues. Trimming pared 4 bases from V and 3 bases from J, leaving 12 bases between. The germline gives CDR1 MRHNA, CDR2 SNTAGT. For the CDR3, the DNA is TGTGCCAGCAGTGCCGCACTCAACTACACTGAAGCTTTCTTT. This gives the protein CASSAALNYTEAFF.

This chain links TRBV7-8 with TRBJ2-5; 8 bases align to TRBD2. Germline V gene data show CDR1 as SGHVS and CDR2 as FQNEAQ. V was clipped by 4 bases and J by 6 bases; unmatched bases: 7. The length of the CDR3 is 14 residues. CDR3 sequence: CASSWGSGTKTQYF. CDR3 coding DNA: TGTGCCAGCAGCTGGGGTAGCGGGACAAAGACCCAGTACTTC.

In its sample, this clone was seen once. The J gene is TRBJ1-1, the V gene TRBV5-5, with TRBD1 as a possible D gene (6 bases). The CDR3 sequence is 15 residues long. The V end was cut by 4 bases, the J end by 8 bases, with 21 bases between. Germline V gene data show CDR1 as SGHKS and CDR2 as YYEKEE (reference sequence). CDR3 nucleotide sequence: TGTGCCAGCAGCCGATATGGGACAAGACGGCTGGAAGCTTTCTTT. Translating it yields CASSRYGTRRLEAFF.

The V and J genes are TRBV7-3 and TRBJ2-1; 14 bases map to TRBD2. V gave up 6 bases and J gave up 15 bases; unmatched junction bases: 7. Germline loops: CDR1 SGHTA, CDR2 FQGTGA. The CDR3 contains 13 residues. The DNA for the CDR3 is TGTGCCAGCAGGATCGGGACTAGCGGGAGTCTGTTCTTC. It translates to CASRIGTSGSLFF. Complete variable domain (other parts from reference TRBV7-3 and TRBJ2-1): GAGVSQTPSNKVTEKGKYVELRCDPISGHTALYWYRQSLGQGPEFLIYFQGTGAADDSGLPNDRFFAVRPEGSVSTLKIQRTERGDSAVYLCASRIGTSGSLFFGPGTRLTVL.

This chain connects TRBV28 to TRBJ2-7; 9 bases line up with TRBD1. CDR3 length equals 14 residues. Germline lookup yields CDR1 MDHEN and CDR2 SYDVKM. J was trimmed by 3 bases and V by 2 bases; bases with no gene match: 2. The DNA of the CDR3 is TGTGCCAGCAGTTTAGCGGGACAGGGCTACGAGCAGTACTTC. It specifies CASSLAGQGYEQYF.

The chain carries TRBV4-2 and TRBJ2-1, with 11 bases that match TRBD2. The CDR3 length is 16 residues. V lost 3 bases, J lost 7 bases, and 8 bases stayed unmatched. Germline V gene lookup returns CDR1 LGHNA and CDR2 YNFKEQ. The CDR3 reads CASSHEPLAGENEQFF. The CDR3 DNA reads TGTGCCAGCAGCCATGAACCACTAGCGGGAGAGAATGAGCAGTTCTTC.

The DNA of the CDR3 is TGTGCCAGTAGTATAGGCACAGGGGCAAACTATGGCTACACCTTC. Encoded protein: CASSIGTGANYGYTF. The chain uses TRBV19 and TRBJ1-2, with 7 bases aligning to TRBD1. The germline V gene encodes CDR1 LNHDA and CDR2 SQIVND (reference sequence). The ends lost 1 base at V and 2 bases at J; junction bases unmatched: 4. The CDR3 loop spans 15 amino acids. Drawing the rest from reference TRBV19 and TRBJ1-2, the complete variable domain is DGGITQSPKYLFRKEGQNVTLSCEQNLNHDAMYWYRQDPGQGLRLIYYSQIVNDFQKGDIAEGYSVSREKKESFPLTVTSAQKNPTAFYLCASSIGTGANYGYTFGSGTRLTVV.

This chain uses TRBV11-3 with TRBJ2-1, with 8 bases identical to TRBD2. The CDR3 is 15 amino acids. J lost 6 bases, V lost 7 bases, and 11 bases had no gene match. Germline loops: CDR1 SGHNT, CDR2 YENEEA. The CDR3 DNA follows: TGTGCCAGCAACAAGCGGGGGTCAGGGGTCAATGAGCAGTTCTTC. Translated, it gives CASNKRGSGVNEQFF.

This chain uses TRBV25-1 with TRBJ1-3, with no clear D. V gave up 3 bases and J gave up 0 bases, with 18 bases separating them. CDR1 and CDR2 (germline): MGHDK, SYGVNS. The CDR3 has 18 amino acids. The CDR3 protein is CASSDPPGRTSSGNTIYF. The CDR3 nucleotides are TGTGCCAGCAGTGACCCCCCGGGCAGAACTAGCTCTGGAAACACCATATATTTT.

The chain uses TRBV5-4 and TRBJ1-1; D ambiguous. Germline V gene data show CDR1 as SGHNT and CDR2 as YYREEE (reference sequence). The V and J ends lost 4 bases and 1 base respectively, with 14 bases between them. This CDR3 comprises 15 residues. In DNA, the CDR3 is TGTGCCAGCAGCCCTAGGCGTGGCGGGAACACTGAAGCTTTCTTT. Residues: CASSPRRGGNTEAFF.

This clone was observed a handful of times. The chain joins TRBV5-1 to TRBJ2-7; perhaps TRBD2 as D (5 bases). Germline loops: CDR1 SGHRS, CDR2 YFSETQ. The V end lost 4 bases, the J end lost 4 bases, and 12 bases lay between the germline ends. The CDR3 spans 13 residues. The CDR3 DNA reads as TGCGCCAGCAGCCCAGAGGGTGCATACGAGCAGTACTTC. Amino acid sequence: CASSPEGAYEQYF.

CDR3 in amino acids: CASSYLREYYEQYF. CDR3 nucleotide sequence: TGTGCCAGCAGTTACCTGCGGGAGTACTACGAGCAGTACTTC. The chain employs TRBV6-2 or TRBV6-3 and TRBJ2-7; TRBD2 agrees at 7 bases. The CDR3 length is 14 residues. V lost 2 bases and J lost 3; bases outside the gene matches: 4. CDR1 is MNHEY, CDR2 SVGEGT, per germline.

V usage is TRBV20-1 and J usage is TRBJ2-5; 10 bases are shared with TRBD2. J was trimmed by 1 base and V by 3 bases; bases with no gene match: 5. CDR1 is DFQATT, CDR2 SNEGSKA, per germline (reference sequence). The CDR3 length is 15 residues. The CDR3 nucleotides are TGCAGTGCTAGTCATCTAGCGGGAGCCCAAGAGACCCAGTACTTC. Translation: CSASHLAGAQETQYF.

This clone has at least ten counts. This chain joins TRBV4-2 and TRBJ1-1, with 10 positions matching TRBD1. After removal of 1 base from V and 4 bases from J, the junction contained 3 bases not matched to a gene. This CDR3 is 15 amino acids long. Germline values: CDR1 LGHNA, CDR2 YNFKEQ. CDR3 in DNA: TGTGCCAGCAGCCAAGCCCGGACAGGGGGCACTGAAGCTTTCTTT. It yields the protein CASSQARTGGTEAFF.

The rearrangement uses TRBV19 and TRBJ2-5; 9 positions match TRBD2. The germline V gene has CDR1 LNHDA and CDR2 SQIVND (reference sequence). The CDR3 runs to 15 residues. V trimming: 7 bases; J trimming: 1 base; junction bases outside the gene matches: 7. The DNA for the CDR3 is TGTGCCAGTACGCCTAGCGGGACTCCCCAAGAGACCCAGTACTTC. The encoded protein is CASTPSGTPQETQYF.

The V gene is TRBV6-2 or TRBV6-3, the J gene TRBJ2-7; a weak D match, TRBD2 (6 bases). The CDR3 totals 15 residues. Looked up from germline, CDR1 is MNHEY and CDR2 is SVGEGT. V was clipped by 6 bases and J by 0 bases, with 15 bases between them. In DNA, the CDR3 is TGTGCCAGCAGCAGTCCGGGACTGAGCTCCTACGAGCAGTACTTC. As protein: CASSSPGLSSYEQYF.